This T cell receptor (beta chain) was obtained from a study of blood T cells in healthy people across ages. Study-level background: Every two T cells gave about one barcoded beta molecule via template switching.

V lost 1 base, J lost 0 bases, and 4 bases stayed unmatched. The CDR3 has 16 amino acids. CDR1 MDHEN and CDR2 SYDVKM come from the germline V gene. Samples had at least 6 million PBMCs isolated from them. PCR was performed a second time for roughly 7 to 11 cycles using a sample-barcoded 5' primer and a J-beta primer mix. TCRdb reprocessed the 5' RACE reads via MiXCR and lists one record per CDR3 protein. The sample yields roughly 700,000 distinct CDR3 sequences, about 52% seen once. Study observations and caveats: Strongly correlated with naive T cell percentage was TCR beta diversity.

Turning to this clonotype: Its target is not known.

This rearrangement joins TRBV28 to TRBJ2-7; 9 bases are a match to TRBD2. The clonotype was recovered from a woman aged 60-75 years in good health. Source material: blood. CDR3 region: CASSLSLAGRSYEQYF. The CDR3 DNA reads TGTGCCAGCAGTTTATCCCTAGCGGGGCGCTCCTACGAGCAGTACTTC.